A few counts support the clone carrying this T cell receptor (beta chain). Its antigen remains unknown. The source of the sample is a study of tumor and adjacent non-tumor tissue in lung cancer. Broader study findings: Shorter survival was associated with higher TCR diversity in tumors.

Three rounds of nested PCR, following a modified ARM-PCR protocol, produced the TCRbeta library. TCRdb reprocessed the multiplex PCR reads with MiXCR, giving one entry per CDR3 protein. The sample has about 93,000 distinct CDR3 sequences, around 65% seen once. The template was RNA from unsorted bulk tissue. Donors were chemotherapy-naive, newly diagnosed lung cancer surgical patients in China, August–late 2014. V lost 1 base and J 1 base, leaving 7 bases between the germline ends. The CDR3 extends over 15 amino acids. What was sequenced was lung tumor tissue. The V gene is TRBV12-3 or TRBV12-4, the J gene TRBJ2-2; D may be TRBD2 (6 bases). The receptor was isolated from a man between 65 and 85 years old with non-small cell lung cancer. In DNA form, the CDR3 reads TGTGCCAGCAGTTTAGTGGGACTGAACACCGGGGAGCTGTTTTTT. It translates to CASSLVGLNTGELFF.